This T cell receptor (beta chain) was captured in a study of T cells in Graves' hyperthyroidism and ophthalmopathy. Findings of the study overall: Classification by a 13 V-J model distinguished ophthalmopathy from stable hyperthyroidism. Ophthalmopathy got predicted by the model a median approximately 6 months before its onset.

CDR3 length: 17 residues. Germline V gene lookup returns CDR1 SGHRS and CDR2 YFSETQ. The V gene end was trimmed by 1 base and the J gene end by 0 bases; junction bases not matched to a gene: 7. Patients aged 18 to 65 had newly diagnosed hyperthyroidism that had lasted under 2 months. Each diagnosis drew on symptoms, thyroxine, TRAb, thyroid ultrasound and orbital computed tomography findings. About this clonotype itself: Antigen: not known.

TCR beta CDR3 region amplification was performed from RNA transcripts. With the HTBI primer set, the TCR CDR3 went through a first round of RT-PCR. One entry per CDR3 protein results from TCRdb running MiXCR on the multiplex PCR reads. This sample has about 95,000 distinct CDR3 sequences, with 35% to 45% found just once. The chain combines TRBV5-1 with TRBJ2-7; the match to TRBD2 covers 10 bases. The sample comprised peripheral blood or thyroid tissue (not recorded which). The source is a woman aged 25 to 39 with Graves' hyperthyroidism. As DNA, the CDR3 is TGCGCCAGCAGCTTGATTGATGCTAGCGGGAGCTCCTACGAGCAGTACTTC. It encodes CASSLIDASGSSYEQYF.